This TCR beta chain was found in a study of kidney transplant recipient with SARS-CoV-2 infection. A single record per CDR3 protein comes from TCRdb applying MiXCR to the reads. This table has under 300,000 distinct CDR3 sequences, more than 25% appearing once. Regarding this clonotype: A much larger clone sits a single nucleotide away, making a read error possible.

The sequenced sample was a blood sample, obtained at baseline and around day 110 from a kidney transplant recipient. This TCR came from a young adult male patient who had COVID-19 and was a kidney transplant recipient. The graft donor may have given rise to some T cells.

The CDR3 DNA sequence: TGTGCCAGCACCGATACAGGGGGGGGGTCAGAGGGAGCTTCCTTT. The encoded protein is CASTDTGGGSEGASF. This chain connects TRBV28 to TRBJ1-1; 8 bases match TRBD1. In germline, CDR1 is MDHEN, CDR2 SYDVKM. This CDR3 spans 15 amino acids.